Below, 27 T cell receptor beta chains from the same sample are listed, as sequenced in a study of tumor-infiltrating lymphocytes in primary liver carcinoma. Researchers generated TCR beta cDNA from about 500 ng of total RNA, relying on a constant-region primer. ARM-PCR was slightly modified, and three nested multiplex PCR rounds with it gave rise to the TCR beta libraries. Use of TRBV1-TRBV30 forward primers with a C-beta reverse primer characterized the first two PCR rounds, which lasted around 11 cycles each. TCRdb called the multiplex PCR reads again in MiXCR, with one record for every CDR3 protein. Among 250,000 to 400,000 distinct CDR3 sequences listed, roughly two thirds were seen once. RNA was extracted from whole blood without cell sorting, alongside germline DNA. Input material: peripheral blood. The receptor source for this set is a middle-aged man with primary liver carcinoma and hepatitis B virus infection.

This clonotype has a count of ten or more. The DNA for the CDR3 is TGTGCCAGCAGTGCGATGGGACTAGCGGCCCAAGAGACCCAGTACTTC. Translating gives CASSAMGLAAQETQYF. The chain couples TRBV6-1 to TRBJ2-5; 11 bases line up with TRBD2. V gave up 4 bases and J gave up 1 base; unmatched junction bases: 5. The length of the CDR3 is 16 residues. CDR1 MNHNS and CDR2 SASEGT come from the germline V gene.

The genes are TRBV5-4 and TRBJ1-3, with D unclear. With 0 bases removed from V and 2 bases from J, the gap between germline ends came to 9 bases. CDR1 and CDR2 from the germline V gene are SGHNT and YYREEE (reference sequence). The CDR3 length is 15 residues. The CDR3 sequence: CASSLASVPGNTIYF. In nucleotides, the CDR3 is TGTGCCAGCAGCTTGGCCAGCGTACCTGGAAACACCATATATTTT.

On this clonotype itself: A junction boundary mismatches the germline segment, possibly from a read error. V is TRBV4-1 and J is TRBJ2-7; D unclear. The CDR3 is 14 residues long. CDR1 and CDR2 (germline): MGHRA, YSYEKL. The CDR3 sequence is CASSPPPFSYVQYF. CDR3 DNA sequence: TGCGCCAGTAGCCCGCCGCCTTTCTCCTACGTGCAGTACTTC.

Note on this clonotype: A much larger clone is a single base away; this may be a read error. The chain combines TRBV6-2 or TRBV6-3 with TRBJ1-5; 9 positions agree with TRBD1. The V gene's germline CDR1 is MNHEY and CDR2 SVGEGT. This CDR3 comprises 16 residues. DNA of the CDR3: TGTGTCAGCAGGACCGGACAGGGGCTTAGCAATCAGCCCCAGCATTTT. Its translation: CVSRTGQGLSNQPQHF.

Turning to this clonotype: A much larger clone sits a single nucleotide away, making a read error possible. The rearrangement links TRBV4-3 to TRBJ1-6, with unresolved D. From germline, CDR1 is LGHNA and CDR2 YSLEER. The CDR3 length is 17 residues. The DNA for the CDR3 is TGCGCCAGCAGCCAAGAATCCCAGAGCTCCTATAATTCACCCCACCACTTT. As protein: CASSQESQSSYNSPHHF.

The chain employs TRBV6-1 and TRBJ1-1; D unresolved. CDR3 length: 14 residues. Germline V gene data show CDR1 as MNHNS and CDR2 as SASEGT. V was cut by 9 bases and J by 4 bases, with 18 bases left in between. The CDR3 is CASGKGRLTTEAFF. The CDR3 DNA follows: TGTGCCAGTGGAAAGGGTAGGCTTACCACTGAAGCTTTCTTT.

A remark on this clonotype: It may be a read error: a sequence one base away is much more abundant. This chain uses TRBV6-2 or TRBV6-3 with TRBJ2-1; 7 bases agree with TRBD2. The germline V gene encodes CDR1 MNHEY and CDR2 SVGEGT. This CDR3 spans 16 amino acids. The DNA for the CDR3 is TGTGCCAGCAGACGGGTGGGGAGGGCCGTAAACAATGAGCAGCTCTTC. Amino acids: CASRRVGRAVNNEQLF.

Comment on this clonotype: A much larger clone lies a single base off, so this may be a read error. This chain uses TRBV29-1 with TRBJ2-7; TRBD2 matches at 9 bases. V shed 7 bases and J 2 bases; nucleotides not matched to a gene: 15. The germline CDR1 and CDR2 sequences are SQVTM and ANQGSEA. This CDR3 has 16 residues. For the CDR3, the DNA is TGCAGCGACCATCAGCGGGAGGAGGGACTTACCTACGAGCAGTACTTC. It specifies CSDHQREEGLTYEQYF.

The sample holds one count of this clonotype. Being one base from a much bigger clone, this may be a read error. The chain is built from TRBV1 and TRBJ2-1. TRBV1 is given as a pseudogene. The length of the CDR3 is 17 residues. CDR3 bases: TGCATCAGCAGCCAAGAAGGCCTGAAGAGCTCCTACAATGAGCAGTTCTTC. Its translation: CISSQEGLKSSYNEQFF.

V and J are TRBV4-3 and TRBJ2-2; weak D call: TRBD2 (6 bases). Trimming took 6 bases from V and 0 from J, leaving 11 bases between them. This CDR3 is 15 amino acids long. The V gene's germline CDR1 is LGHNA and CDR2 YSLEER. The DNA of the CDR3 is TGCGCCAGCAGACCGGACTATCCGAACACCGGGGAGCTGTTTTTT. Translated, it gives CASRPDYPNTGELFF.

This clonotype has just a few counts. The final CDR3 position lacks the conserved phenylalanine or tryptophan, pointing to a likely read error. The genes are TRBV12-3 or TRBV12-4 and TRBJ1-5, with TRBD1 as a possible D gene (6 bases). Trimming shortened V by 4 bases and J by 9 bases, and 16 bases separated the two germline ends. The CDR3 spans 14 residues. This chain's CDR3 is CASSWTAGLGPQHS. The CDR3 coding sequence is TGTGCCAGCAGTTGGACAGCGGGGTTGGGGCCCCAGCATTCT.

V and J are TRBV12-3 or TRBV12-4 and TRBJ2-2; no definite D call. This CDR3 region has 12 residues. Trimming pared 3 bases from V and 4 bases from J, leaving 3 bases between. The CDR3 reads CASSFGTGELFF. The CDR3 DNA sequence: TGTGCCAGCAGTTTTGGCACCGGGGAGCTGTTTTTT.

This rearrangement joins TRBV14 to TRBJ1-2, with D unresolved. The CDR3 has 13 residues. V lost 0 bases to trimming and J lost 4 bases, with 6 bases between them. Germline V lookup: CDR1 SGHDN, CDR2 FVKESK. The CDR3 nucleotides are TGTGCCAGCAGCCAAGATAGCTGCTATGGCTACACCTTC. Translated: CASSQDSCYGYTF.

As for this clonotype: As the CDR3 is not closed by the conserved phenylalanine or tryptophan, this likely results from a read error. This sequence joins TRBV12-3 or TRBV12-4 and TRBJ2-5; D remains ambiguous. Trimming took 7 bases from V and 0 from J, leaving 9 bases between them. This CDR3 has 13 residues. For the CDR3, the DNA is TGTGCCAGCACCTCGAACTACCAAGAGACCCAGTACCTC. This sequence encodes CASTSNYQETQYL.

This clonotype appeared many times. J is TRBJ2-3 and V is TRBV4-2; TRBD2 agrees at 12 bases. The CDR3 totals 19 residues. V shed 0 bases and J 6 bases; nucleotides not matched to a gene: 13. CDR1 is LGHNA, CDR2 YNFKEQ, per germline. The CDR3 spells CASSQDQGLAGGAWDTQYF. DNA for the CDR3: TGTGCCAGCAGCCAAGACCAGGGACTAGCGGGCGGAGCATGGGATACGCAGTATTTT.

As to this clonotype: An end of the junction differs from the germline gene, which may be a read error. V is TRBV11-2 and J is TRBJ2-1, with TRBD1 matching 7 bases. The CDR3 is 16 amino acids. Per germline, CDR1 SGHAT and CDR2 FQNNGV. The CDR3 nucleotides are TGTGCCAGCAGCTTGGAGAAGGGGGCTGAGGGAAATGAGCAGCTCTTC. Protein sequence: CASSLEKGAEGNEQLF.

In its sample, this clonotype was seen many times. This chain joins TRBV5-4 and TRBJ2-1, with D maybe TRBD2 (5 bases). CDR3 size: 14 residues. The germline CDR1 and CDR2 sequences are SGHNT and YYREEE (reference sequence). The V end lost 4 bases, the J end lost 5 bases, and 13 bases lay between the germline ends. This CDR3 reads CASSLVKTNNEQFF. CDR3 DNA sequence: TGTGCCAGCAGCCTCGTCAAGACTAACAATGAGCAGTTCTTC.

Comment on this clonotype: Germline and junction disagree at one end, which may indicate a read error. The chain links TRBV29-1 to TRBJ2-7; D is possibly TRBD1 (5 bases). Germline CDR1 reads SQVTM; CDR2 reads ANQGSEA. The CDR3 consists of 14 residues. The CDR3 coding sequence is TGCTGCGTTGAGGTCAGTAACCAGGGCTACGAGCAGTACTTC. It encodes CCVEVSNQGYEQYF.

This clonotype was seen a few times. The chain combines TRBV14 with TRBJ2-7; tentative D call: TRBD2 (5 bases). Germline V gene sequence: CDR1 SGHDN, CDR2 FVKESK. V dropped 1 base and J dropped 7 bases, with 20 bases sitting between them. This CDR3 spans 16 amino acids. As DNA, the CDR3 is TGTGCCAGCAGCCAAGCCGGGATGGGGAGTACGTCGGAGCAGTACTTC. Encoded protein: CASSQAGMGSTSEQYF.

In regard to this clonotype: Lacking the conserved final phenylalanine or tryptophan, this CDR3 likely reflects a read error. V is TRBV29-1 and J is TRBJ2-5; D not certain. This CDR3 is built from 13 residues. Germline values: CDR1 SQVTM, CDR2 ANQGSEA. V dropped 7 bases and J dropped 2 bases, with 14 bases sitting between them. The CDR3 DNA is TGCAGCGGCACGGAGTGGCCACAAGAGACCCAGTACTCA. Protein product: CSGTEWPQETQYS.

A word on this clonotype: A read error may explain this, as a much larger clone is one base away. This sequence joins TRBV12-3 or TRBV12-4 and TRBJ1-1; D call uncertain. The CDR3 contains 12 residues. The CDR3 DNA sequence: TGTGCCAACAGTTTGGTGAGGACTGAAGCTTTCTTT. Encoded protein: CANSLVRTEAFF.

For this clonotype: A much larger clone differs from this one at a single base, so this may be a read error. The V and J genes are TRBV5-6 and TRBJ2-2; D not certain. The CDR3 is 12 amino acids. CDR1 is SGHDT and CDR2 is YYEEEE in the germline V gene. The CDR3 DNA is TGTGCCAACAGCCACAACACCGGGGAGCTGTTTTTT. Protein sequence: CANSHNTGELFF.

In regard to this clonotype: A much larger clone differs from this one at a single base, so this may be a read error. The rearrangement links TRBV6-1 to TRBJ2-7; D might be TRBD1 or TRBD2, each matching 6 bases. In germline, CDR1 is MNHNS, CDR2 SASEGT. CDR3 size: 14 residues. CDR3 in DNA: TGTGTCAGCAGAGAGGGGGGAGCTCTCTACGAGCAGTACTTC. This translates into CVSREGGALYEQYF.

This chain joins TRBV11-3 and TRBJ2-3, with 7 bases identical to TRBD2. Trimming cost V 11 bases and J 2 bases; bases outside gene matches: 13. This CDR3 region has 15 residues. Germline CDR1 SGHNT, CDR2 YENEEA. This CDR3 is CAGNREALPTDTQYF. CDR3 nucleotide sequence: TGTGCCGGCAATCGGGAGGCCCTACCCACAGATACGCAGTATTTT.

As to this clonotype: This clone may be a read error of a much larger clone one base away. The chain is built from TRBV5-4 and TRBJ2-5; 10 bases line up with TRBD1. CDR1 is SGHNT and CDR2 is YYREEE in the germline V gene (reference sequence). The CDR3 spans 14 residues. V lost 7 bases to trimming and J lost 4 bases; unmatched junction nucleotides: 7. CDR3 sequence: CASCSRTGGETQYF. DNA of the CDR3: TGTGCCAGCTGCTCCAGGACAGGGGGAGAGACCCAGTACTTC.

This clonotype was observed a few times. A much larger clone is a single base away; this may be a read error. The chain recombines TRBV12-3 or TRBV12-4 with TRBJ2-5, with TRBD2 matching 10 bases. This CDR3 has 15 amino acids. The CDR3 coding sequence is TGTGCCAGCACCAAACTAGCGGGACCACAAGAGGCCCAGTACTTC. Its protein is CASTKLAGPQEAQYF.

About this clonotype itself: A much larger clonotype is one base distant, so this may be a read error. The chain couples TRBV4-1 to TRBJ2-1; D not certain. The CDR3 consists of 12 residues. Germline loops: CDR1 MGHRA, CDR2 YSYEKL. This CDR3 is CANSQVPNEQFF. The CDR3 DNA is TGCGCCAACAGCCAAGTCCCCAATGAGCAGTTCTTC.